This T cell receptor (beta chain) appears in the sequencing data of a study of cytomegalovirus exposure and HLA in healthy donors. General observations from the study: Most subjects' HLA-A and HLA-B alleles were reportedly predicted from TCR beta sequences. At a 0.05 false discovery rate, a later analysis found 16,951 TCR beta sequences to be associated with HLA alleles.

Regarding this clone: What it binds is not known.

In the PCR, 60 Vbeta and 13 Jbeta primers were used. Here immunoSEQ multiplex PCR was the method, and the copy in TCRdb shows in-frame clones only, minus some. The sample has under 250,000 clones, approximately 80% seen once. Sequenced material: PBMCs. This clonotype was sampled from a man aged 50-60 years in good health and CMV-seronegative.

CDR3 DNA: TGCGCCAGCTCCCTCCGACTGGGGGGGCTTCTAGACGAGCAGTACTTC. This encodes CASSLRLGGLLDEQYF. The chain carries TRBV5-1 and TRBJ2-7; weak D call: TRBD2 (7 bases). The CDR3 is 16 residues long. Germline lookup yields CDR1 SGHRS and CDR2 YFSETQ. Trimming took off 7 bases at V and 5 bases at J, with 25 bases between the two ends.